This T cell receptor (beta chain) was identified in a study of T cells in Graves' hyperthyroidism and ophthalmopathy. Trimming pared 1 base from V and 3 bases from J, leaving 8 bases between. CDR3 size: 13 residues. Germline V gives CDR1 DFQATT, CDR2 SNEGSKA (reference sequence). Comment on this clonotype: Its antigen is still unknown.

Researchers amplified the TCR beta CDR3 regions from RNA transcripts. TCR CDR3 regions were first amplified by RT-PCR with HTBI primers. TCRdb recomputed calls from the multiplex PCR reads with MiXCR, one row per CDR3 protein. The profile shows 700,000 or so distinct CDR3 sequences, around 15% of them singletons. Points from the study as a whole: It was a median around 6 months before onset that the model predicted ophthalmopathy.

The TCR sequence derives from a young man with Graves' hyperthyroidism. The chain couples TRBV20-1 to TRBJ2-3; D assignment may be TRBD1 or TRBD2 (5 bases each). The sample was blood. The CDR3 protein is CSARAGQTDTQYF. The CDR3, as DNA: TGCAGTGCTAGAGCGGGGCAGACAGATACGCAGTATTTT.